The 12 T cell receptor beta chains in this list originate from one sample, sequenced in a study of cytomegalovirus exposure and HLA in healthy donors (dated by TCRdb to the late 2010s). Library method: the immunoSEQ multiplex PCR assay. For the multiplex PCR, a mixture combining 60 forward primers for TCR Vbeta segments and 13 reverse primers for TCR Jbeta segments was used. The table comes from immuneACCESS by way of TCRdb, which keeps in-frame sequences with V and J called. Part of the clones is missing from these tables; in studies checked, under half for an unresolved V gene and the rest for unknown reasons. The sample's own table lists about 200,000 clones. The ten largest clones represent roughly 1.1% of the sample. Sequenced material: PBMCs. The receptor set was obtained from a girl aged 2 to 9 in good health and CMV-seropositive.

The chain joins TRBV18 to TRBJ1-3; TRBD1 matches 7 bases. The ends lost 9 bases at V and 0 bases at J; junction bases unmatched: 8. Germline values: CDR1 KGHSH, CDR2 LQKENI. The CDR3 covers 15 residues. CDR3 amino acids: CASTNWDSSGNTIYF. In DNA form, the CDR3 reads TGTGCCAGTACAAATTGGGACAGCTCTGGAAACACCATATATTTT.

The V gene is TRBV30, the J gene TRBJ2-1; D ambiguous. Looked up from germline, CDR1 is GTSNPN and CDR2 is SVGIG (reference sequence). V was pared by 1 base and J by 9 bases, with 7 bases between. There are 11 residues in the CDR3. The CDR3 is CAWSGEFEQFF. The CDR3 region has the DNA TGTGCCTGGAGTGGTGAGTTTGAGCAGTTCTTC.

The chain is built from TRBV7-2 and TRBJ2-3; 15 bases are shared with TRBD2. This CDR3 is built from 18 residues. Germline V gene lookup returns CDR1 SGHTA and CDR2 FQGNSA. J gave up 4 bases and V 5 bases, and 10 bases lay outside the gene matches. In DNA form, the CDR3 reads TGTGCCAGCAGCCCCAGGGGACTAGCGGGAGGTCCTCCAGATACGCAGTATTTT. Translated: CASSPRGLAGGPPDTQYF.

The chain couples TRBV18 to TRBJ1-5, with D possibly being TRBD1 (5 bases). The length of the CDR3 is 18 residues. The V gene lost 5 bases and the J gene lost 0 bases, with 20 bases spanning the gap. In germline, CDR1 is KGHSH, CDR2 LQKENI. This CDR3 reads CASSSYTRSGISNQPQHF. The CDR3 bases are TGTGCCAGCTCATCGTACACCAGATCAGGGATTAGCAATCAGCCCCAGCATTTT. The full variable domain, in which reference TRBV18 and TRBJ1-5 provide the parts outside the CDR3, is NAGVMQNPRHLVRRRGQEARLRCSPMKGHSHVYWYRQLPEEGLKFMVYLQKENIIDESGMPKERFSAEFPKEGPSILRIQQVVRGDSAAYFCASSSYTRSGISNQPQHFGDGTRLSIL.

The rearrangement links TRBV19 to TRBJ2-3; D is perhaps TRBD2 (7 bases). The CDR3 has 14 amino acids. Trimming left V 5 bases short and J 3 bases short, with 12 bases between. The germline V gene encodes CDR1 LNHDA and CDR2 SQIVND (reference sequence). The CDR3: CASSLGGGTDTQYF. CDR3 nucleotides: TGTGCCAGTAGTTTGGGAGGGGGGACAGATACGCAGTATTTT.

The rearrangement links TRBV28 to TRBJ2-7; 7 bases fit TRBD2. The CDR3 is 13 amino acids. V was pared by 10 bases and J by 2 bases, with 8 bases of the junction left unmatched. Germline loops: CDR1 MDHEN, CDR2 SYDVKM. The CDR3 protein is CATYYSGTYEQYF. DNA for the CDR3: TGTGCCACGTACTACAGCGGGACCTACGAGCAGTACTTC.

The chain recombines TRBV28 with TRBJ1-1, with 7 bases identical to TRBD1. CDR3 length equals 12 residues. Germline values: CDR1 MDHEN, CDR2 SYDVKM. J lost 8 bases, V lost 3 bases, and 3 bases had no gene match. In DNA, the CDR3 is TGTGCCAGCAGTTTGACAGGGTGGGAAGCTTTCTTT. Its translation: CASSLTGWEAFF.

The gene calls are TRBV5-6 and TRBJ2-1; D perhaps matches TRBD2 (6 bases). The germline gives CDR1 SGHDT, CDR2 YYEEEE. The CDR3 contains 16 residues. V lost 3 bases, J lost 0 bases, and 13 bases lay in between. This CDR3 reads CASSSSSESSYNEQFF. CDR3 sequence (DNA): TGTGCCAGCAGCTCTTCTAGCGAGAGCTCCTACAATGAGCAGTTCTTC.

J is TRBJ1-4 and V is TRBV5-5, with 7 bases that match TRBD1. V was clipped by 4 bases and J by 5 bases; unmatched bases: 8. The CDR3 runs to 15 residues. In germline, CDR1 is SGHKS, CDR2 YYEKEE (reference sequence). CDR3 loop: CASSPAGTVNEKLFF. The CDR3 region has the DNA TGTGCCAGCAGCCCGGCCGGGACAGTAAATGAAAAACTGTTTTTT. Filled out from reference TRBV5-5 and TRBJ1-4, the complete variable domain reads DAGVTQSPTHLIKTRGQQVTLRCSPISGHKSVSWYQQVLGQGPQFIFQYYEKEERGRGNFPDRFSARQFPNYSSELNVNALLLGDSALYLCASSPAGTVNEKLFFGSGTQLSVL.

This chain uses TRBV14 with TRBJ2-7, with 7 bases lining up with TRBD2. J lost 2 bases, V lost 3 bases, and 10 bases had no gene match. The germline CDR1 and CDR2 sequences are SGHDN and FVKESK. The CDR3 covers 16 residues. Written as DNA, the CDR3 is TGTGCCAGCAGCCAGGGGGGGAGCGGGCCTGCCTACGAGCAGTACTTC. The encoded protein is CASSQGGSGPAYEQYF.

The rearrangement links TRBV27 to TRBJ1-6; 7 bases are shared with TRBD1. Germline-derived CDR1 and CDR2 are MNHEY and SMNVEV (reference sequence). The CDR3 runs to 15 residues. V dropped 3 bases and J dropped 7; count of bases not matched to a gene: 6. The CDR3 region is CASSFQGGGNSPLHF. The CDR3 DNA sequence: TGTGCCAGCAGTTTTCAGGGGGGCGGGAATTCACCCCTCCACTTT.

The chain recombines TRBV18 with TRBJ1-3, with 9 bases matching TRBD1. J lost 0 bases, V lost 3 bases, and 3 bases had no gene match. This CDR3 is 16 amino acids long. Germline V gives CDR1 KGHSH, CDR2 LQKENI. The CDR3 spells CASSPTGGPSGNTIYF. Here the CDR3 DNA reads TGTGCCAGCTCACCGACAGGGGGACCCTCTGGAAACACCATATATTTT. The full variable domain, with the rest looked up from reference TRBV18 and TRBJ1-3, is NAGVMQNPRHLVRRRGQEARLRCSPMKGHSHVYWYRQLPEEGLKFMVYLQKENIIDESGMPKERFSAEFPKEGPSILRIQQVVRGDSAAYFCASSPTGGPSGNTIYFGEGSWLTVV.